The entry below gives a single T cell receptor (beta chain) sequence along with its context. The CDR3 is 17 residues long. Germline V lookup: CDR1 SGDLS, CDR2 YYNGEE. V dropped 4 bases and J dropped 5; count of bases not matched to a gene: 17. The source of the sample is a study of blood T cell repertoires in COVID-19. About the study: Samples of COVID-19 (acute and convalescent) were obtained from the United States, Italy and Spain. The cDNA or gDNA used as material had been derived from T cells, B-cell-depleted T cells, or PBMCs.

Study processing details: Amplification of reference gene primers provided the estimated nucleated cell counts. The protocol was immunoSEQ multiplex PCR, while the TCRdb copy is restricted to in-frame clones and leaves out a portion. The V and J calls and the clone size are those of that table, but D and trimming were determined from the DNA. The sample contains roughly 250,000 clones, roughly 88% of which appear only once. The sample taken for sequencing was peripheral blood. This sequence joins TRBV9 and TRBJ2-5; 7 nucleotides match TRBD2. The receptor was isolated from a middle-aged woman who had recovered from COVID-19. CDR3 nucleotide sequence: TGTGCCAGCAGCCCCGGGCCGGGGGGAGGTGAGAGGGAGACCCAGTACTTC. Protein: CASSPGPGGGERETQYF.